The 25 T cell receptor beta chains in this list originate from one sample, sequenced in a study of T cells in Graves' hyperthyroidism and ophthalmopathy. Amplification of TCR beta CDR3 regions was performed using RNA transcripts as template. First-round RT-PCR with HTBI primers amplified the TCR CDR3 region. Via MiXCR, TCRdb re-called the multiplex PCR reads, giving one row per CDR3 protein. The table includes about 700,000 distinct CDR3 sequences, less than 45% detected once. The material sequenced was peripheral blood or thyroid tissue (not recorded which). The receptor source for this set is an adult man with Graves' disease, either hyperthyroidism or ophthalmopathy (not recorded which).

This chain connects TRBV7-2 to TRBJ1-5; 10 nucleotides line up with TRBD1. This CDR3 comprises 16 residues. CDR1 is SGHTA and CDR2 is FQGNSA in the germline V gene. The V and J ends lost 11 bases and 4 bases, in that order; junction bases with no gene match: 14. The CDR3 bases are TGTGCCGGAACCAAAGGGACAGGGGTCTGGAATCAGCCCCAGCATTTT. It specifies CAGTKGTGVWNQPQHF.

J is TRBJ2-7 and V is TRBV20-1; 7 bases match TRBD1. This CDR3 contains 14 residues. Germline values: CDR1 DFQATT, CDR2 SNEGSKA (reference sequence). V was clipped by 0 bases and J by 6 bases; unmatched bases: 8. CDR3 region: CSAREGGQLGEQYF. In nucleotides, the CDR3 is TGCAGTGCTAGAGAAGGGGGACAGTTGGGCGAGCAGTACTTC.

Turning to this clonotype: One junction end disagrees with the germline gene, perhaps due to a read error. This chain joins TRBV7-2 and TRBJ1-6; D is ambiguous. This CDR3 has 13 residues. Per the germline V gene, CDR1 is SGHTA and CDR2 is FQGNSA. The CDR3 protein is CVSSSLYNSPLHF. The CDR3, as DNA: TGTGTCAGCAGCTCGTTATACAATTCACCCCTCCACTTT.

V gene TRBV20-1 combines with J gene TRBJ2-5; 11 bases align to TRBD1. CDR3 length: 14 amino acids. Germline values: CDR1 DFQATT, CDR2 SNEGSKA (reference sequence). V lost 6 bases to trimming and J lost 4 bases; unmatched junction nucleotides: 7. The chain's CDR3 is CSASVGQGGETQYF. Here the CDR3 DNA reads TGCAGTGCCAGTGTGGGACAGGGGGGAGAGACCCAGTACTTC.

This clonotype showed up many times. The CDR3 DNA reads as TGTGCCATCAAGGACAGGGCAAGTGAAGCTTTCTTT. It translates to CAIKDRASEAFF. The chain couples TRBV10-3 to TRBJ1-1; 8 bases fit TRBD1. From germline, CDR1 is ENHRY and CDR2 SYGVKD. V lost 7 bases to trimming and J lost 7 bases; unmatched junction nucleotides: 5. CDR3 length: 12 amino acids.

On this clonotype itself: A much larger clone differs from this one at a single base, so this may be a read error. The genes are TRBV2 and TRBJ1-5; D is uncertain. CDR1 and CDR2 from the germline V gene are SNHLY and FYNNEI. The CDR3 contains 12 residues. The CDR3 sequence is CANSDVSLPQHF. The CDR3, as DNA: TGTGCCAACAGTGATGTCTCCTTGCCCCAGCATTTT. The variable domain in full, with the rest retrieved from reference TRBV2 and TRBJ1-5, is EPEVTQTPSHQVTQMGQEVILRCVPISNHLYFYWYRQILGQKVEFLVSFYNNEISEKSEIFDDQFSVERPDGSNFTLKIRSTKLEDSAMYFCANSDVSLPQHFGDGTRLSIL.

This clonotype has only one observation. The junction departs from the called germline gene at one end, perhaps through a read error. The chain is built from TRBV7-8 and TRBJ2-7; D gene ambiguous. Germline V gene lookup returns CDR1 SGHVS and CDR2 FQNEAQ. The length of the CDR3 is 15 residues. CDR3 sequence: CASSYASNGGYEPYF. Here the CDR3 DNA reads TGTGCCAGCAGTTATGCGTCTAACGGTGGCTACGAGCCGTACTTC.

The chain carries TRBV25-1 and TRBJ1-2; 8 bases match TRBD1. The CDR3 has 17 residues. Germline trimming cut 1 base from V and 3 bases from J; bases unmatched to any gene: 10. Germline V lookup: CDR1 MGHDK, CDR2 SYGVNS. CDR3 region: CASSEFSGQGSYYGYTF. In DNA form, the CDR3 reads TGTGCCAGCAGTGAATTCTCTGGACAGGGTAGTTACTATGGCTACACCTTC.

The table lists this clonotype with a few counts. The CDR3 DNA is TGCAGCGTTGAAAGGGAAGATAAAGGATTCTACGAGCAGTACTTC. It yields the protein CSVEREDKGFYEQYF. The rearrangement joins TRBV29-1 to TRBJ2-7; unclear D gene. V gave up 2 bases and J gave up 3 bases, with 17 bases separating them. Germline V gene sequence: CDR1 SQVTM, CDR2 ANQGSEA. CDR3 size: 15 residues.

The genes are TRBV2 and TRBJ1-1; 7 nucleotides line up with TRBD1. The junction had 8 bases not matched to a gene; V was cut back by 7 bases and J by 6 bases. The CDR3 covers 13 residues. In germline, CDR1 is SNHLY, CDR2 FYNNEI. The CDR3 DNA is TGTGCCAGCACCCCCCGGGACAGCTCTGAAGCTTTCTTT. Translating gives CASTPRDSSEAFF.

The chain uses TRBV2 and TRBJ2-7; 9 bases fit TRBD1. J gave up 6 bases and V 8 bases, and 2 bases lay outside the gene matches. This CDR3 region has 11 residues. Germline CDR1 is SNHLY and CDR2 is FYNNEI. The CDR3 nucleotides are TGTGCCAGCTGGACAGGGGTCGAGCAGTACTTC. Translated: CASWTGVEQYF.

There are many counts of this clonotype. The chain combines TRBV6-5 with TRBJ1-6; a possible D gene is TRBD1 (5 bases). Germline V gives CDR1 MNHEY, CDR2 SVGAGI. V lost 6 bases and J lost 7, with 16 bases in between. The CDR3 spans 15 residues. The CDR3 DNA is TGTGCCAGCAGCCGCCGGGGGACGGCGAATTCACCCCTCCACTTT. Residues: CASSRRGTANSPLHF.

The rearrangement joins TRBV10-2 to TRBJ1-6; TRBD1 matches 7 bases. Germline loops: CDR1 WSHSY, CDR2 SAAADI. Losses at the gene ends were 4 bases for V and 10 bases for J; bases not matched to a gene: 7. The length of the CDR3 is 14 residues. CDR3 loop: CASSVEQGVSPLHF. CDR3 DNA sequence: TGCGCCAGCAGTGTTGAGCAGGGGGTATCACCCCTCCACTTT.

The genes are TRBV2 and TRBJ1-1, with 8 bases fitting TRBD1. The CDR3 is 14 amino acids. The ends lost 6 bases at V and 6 bases at J; junction bases unmatched: 9. Germline CDR1 and CDR2: SNHLY and FYNNEI. Written as DNA, the CDR3 is TGTGCCAGCAGAGAGACAGGGGCTTCTCCTGAAGCTTTCTTT. This translates into CASRETGASPEAFF.

The chain combines TRBV7-9 with TRBJ1-6; 7 positions agree with TRBD1. The V gene's germline CDR1 is SEHNR and CDR2 FQNEAQ (reference sequence). CDR3 length equals 15 residues. V was pared by 5 bases and J by 7 bases, with 8 bases of the junction left unmatched. CDR3 nucleotide sequence: TGTGCCAGCAGCCCGGCCGGGACAGCGAATTCACCCCTCCACTTT. This encodes CASSPAGTANSPLHF.

This clonotype was found once. The V call is TRBV7-4, the J call TRBJ1-6, with a tentative D call TRBD1 (6 bases). The germline V and J ends were trimmed by 5 bases and 9 bases, with 20 bases remaining between them. CDR1 SGHVT and CDR2 SQSDAQ come from the germline V gene. This CDR3 is 16 amino acids long. The CDR3 coding sequence is TGTGCCAGCAGCCCCCACCCGGGGGCTCTACCTTCACCCCTCCACTTT. Translation gives CASSPHPGALPSPLHF.

This clonotype was seen a few times. The chain combines TRBV9 with TRBJ2-2; 7 bases map to TRBD2. CDR3 length: 15 residues. After removal of 3 bases from V and 6 bases from J, the junction contained 8 bases not matched to a gene. Germline V gene sequence: CDR1 SGDLS, CDR2 YYNGEE. Here the CDR3 reads CASSGSGRTSGELFF. In DNA, the CDR3 is TGTGCCAGCAGCGGCTCCGGGAGGACCTCCGGGGAGCTGTTTTTT.

The chain has TRBV6-5 and TRBJ1-3, with a weak D call TRBD1 (6 bases). CDR1 and CDR2 (germline): MNHEY, SVGAGI. V was pared by 4 bases and J by 4 bases, with 11 bases between. CDR3 length equals 14 residues. CDR3 residues: CASSFWGPGNTIYF. As DNA, the CDR3 is TGTGCCAGCAGTTTTTGGGGGCCAGGAAACACCATATATTTT.

About this clonotype: The CDR3 end shows no conserved phenylalanine or tryptophan, and so a read error is likely. No DNA is shown, since the ends of the CDR3 on it are uncertain; the CDR3 is the one TCRdb lists. The chain uses TRBV20-1 and TRBJ2-7; TRBD2 was called by the table and not checked on the DNA. Germline V gene sequence: CDR1 DFQATT, CDR2 SNEGSKA (reference sequence). With termini counted, the CDR3 has 8 amino acids. The CDR3 sequence: CSARATSG.

The chain combines TRBV29-1 with TRBJ2-5; the D is unclear. This CDR3 spans 11 amino acids. The V end was cut by 4 bases, the J end by 7 bases, with 10 bases between. CDR1 and CDR2 (germline): SQVTM, ANQGSEA. In nucleotides, the CDR3 is TGCAGCGTTGGAAATTTAGGGACCCAGTACTTC. Translation: CSVGNLGTQYF.

The V and J genes are TRBV15 and TRBJ2-7; D might be TRBD1 or TRBD2, each matching 5 bases. Germline CDR1 LNHNV, CDR2 YYDKDF (reference sequence). This CDR3 is 16 amino acids long. V lost 4 bases to trimming and J lost 3 bases, with 19 bases between them. Here the CDR3 reads CATSIGGRIRSYEQYF. CDR3 sequence (DNA): TGTGCCACCAGCATTGGGGGACGAATCCGAAGCTACGAGCAGTACTTC. Complete variable domain (other parts from reference TRBV15 and TRBJ2-7): DAMVIQNPRYQVTQFGKPVTLSCSQTLNHNVMYWYQQKSSQAPKLLFHYYDKDFNNEADTPDNFQSRRPNTSFCFLDIRSPGLGDTAMYLCATSIGGRIRSYEQYFGPGTRLTVT.

V usage is TRBV29-1 and J usage is TRBJ1-4, with TRBD2 identical over 8 bases. The DNA end is a closer match to TRBJ2-3, so the J assignment may be wrong. There are 16 residues in the CDR3. Germline V CDR1 and CDR2: SQVTM, ANQGSEA. The CDR3 spells CSVEDLRGVGTDTQYF. In nucleotides, the CDR3 is TGCAGCGTTGAAGATCTGCGGGGGGTGGGCACAGATACGCAGTATTTT.

J is TRBJ1-2 and V is TRBV29-1; D is possibly TRBD1 (6 bases). CDR3 length: 12 residues. The germline CDR1 and CDR2 sequences are SQVTM and ANQGSEA. The ends were cut back, 8 bases at V and 7 bases at J, with 17 bases in the middle. CDR3 sequence: CSPQMGAGGYTF. Written as DNA, the CDR3 is TGCAGCCCTCAAATGGGGGCGGGTGGCTACACCTTC.

This chain links TRBV6-6 with TRBJ1-1; 11 nucleotides align to TRBD1. Trimming cost V 1 base and J 12 bases; bases outside gene matches: 7. CDR3 length: 14 residues. Germline V gives CDR1 MNHNY, CDR2 SVGAGI (reference sequence). The DNA of the CDR3 is TGTGCCAGCAGTTACTTGGGACAGGGGGGAACGTCTTTCTTT. Its translation is CASSYLGQGGTSFF.

As for this clonotype: A much larger clone differs by one base, so this may be a read error. V usage is TRBV10-3 and J usage is TRBJ1-5; no clear D. CDR1 and CDR2 from the germline V gene are ENHRY and SYGVKD. V lost 10 bases to trimming and J lost 3 bases, with 16 bases between them. The CDR3 spans 14 residues. The CDR3 sequence: CASRSSGVNQPQHF. DNA for the CDR3: TGTGCCAGCCGTTCCTCCGGGGTCAATCAGCCCCAGCATTTT.